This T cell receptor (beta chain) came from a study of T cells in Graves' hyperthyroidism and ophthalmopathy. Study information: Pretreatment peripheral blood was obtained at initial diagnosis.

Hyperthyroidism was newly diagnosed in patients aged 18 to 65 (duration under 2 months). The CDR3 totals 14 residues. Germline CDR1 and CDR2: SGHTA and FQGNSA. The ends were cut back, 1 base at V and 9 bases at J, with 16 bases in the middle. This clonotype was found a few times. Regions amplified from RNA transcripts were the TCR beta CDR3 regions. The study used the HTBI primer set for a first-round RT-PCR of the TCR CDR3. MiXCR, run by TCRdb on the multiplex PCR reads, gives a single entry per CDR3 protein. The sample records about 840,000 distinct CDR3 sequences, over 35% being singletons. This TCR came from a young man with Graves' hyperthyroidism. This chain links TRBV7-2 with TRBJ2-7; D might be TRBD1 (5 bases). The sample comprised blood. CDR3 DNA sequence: TGTGCCAGCAGCTTAGGGGGTACAGGAGCTGGGCAGTACTTC. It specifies CASSLGGTGAGQYF.